This T cell receptor (beta chain) was identified during a study of early T cells in non-severe SARS-CoV-2 infection. The TCR library protocol attached unique molecular identifiers to the individual cDNA molecules. TCRdb reprocessed the 5' RACE reads via MiXCR and lists one record per CDR3 protein. The profile shows 45,000 or so distinct CDR3 sequences, approximately 11% of them singletons. The CDR3 is 15 amino acids. Looked up from germline, CDR1 is LGHDT and CDR2 is YNNKEL (reference sequence). Germline trimming cut 3 bases from V and 4 bases from J; bases unmatched to any gene: 3. Sequenced input: whole blood. The chain carries TRBV3-1 and TRBJ2-7; 13 positions match TRBD2. This TCR came from an adult who was a healthcare worker with PCR-confirmed SARS-CoV-2 infection or an uninfected control (not recorded which). The CDR3 DNA reads as TGTGCCAGCAGCCATCGACTAGCGGGGGGATACGAGCAGTACTTC. Its protein product is CASSHRLAGGYEQYF.